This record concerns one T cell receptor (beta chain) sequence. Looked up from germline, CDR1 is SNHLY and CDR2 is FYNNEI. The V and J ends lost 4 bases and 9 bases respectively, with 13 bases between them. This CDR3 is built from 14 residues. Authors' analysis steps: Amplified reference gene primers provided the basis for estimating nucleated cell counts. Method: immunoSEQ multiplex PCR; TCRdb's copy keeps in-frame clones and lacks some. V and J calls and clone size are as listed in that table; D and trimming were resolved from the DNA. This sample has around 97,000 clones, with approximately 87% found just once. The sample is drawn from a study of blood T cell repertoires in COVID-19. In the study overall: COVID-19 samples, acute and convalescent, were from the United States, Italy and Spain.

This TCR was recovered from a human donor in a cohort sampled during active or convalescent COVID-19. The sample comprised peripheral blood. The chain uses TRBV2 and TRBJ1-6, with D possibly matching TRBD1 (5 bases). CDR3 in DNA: TGTGCCAGCAGTGTCGGCAGGGTGAGTTCACCCCTCCACTTT. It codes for CASSVGRVSSPLHF. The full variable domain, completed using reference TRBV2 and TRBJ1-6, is EPEVTQTPSHQVTQMGQEVILRCVPISNHLYFYWYRQILGQKVEFLVSFYNNEISEKSEIFDDQFSVERPDGSNFTLKIRSTKLEDSAMYFCASSVGRVSSPLHFGNGTRLTVT.